This T cell receptor beta chain was sequenced during a study of blood T cell repertoires in COVID-19. Study in general: Sources were T cells, B-cell-depleted T cells, or PBMCs; the material itself was cDNA or gDNA.

TCRdb's table, derived via immunoSEQ multiplex PCR, lists solely in-frame clones and lacks some. This sample yields 60,000 to 70,000 clones, of which roughly 80% are seen a single time; just over 40% belongs to the top ten. CDR1 is SGHRS and CDR2 is YFSETQ in the germline V gene. Trimming removed 1 base from V and 7 bases from J, with 11 bases in between. This CDR3 is 14 amino acids long. This clone was picked up one time. The sequence was collected from a human donor in a cohort sampled during active COVID-19. The sample taken for sequencing was peripheral blood. The chain has TRBV5-1 and TRBJ1-4, with D unresolved. The CDR3, as DNA: TGCGCCAGCAGCTTGCGGGATGAGGGTGAAAAACTGTTTTTT. Translating gives CASSLRDEGEKLFF.